One sample yielded the 9 T cell receptor beta chains listed below, sequenced in a study of beta chain features in type 1 diabetes. Since all of the isolated RNA was reverse transcribed, expressed TCRB transcripts were what got sequenced. Libraries were prepared by immunoSEQ multiplex PCR; TCRdb keeps only in-frame clonotypes and omits some of them. Here the sample spans some 270,000 clones, about 7.8% being singletons. Specimen: central memory CD4+ T cells from blood. The receptor source for this set is a young woman in good health.

The chain is built from TRBV7-9 and TRBJ1-4; TRBD1 is a possible D gene (6 bases). CDR1 is SEHNR, CDR2 FQNEAQ, per germline (reference sequence). Trimming pared 6 bases from V and 5 bases from J, leaving 22 bases between. The CDR3 is 17 amino acids. CDR3 residues: CASSFGSSGTRNEKLFF. CDR3 nucleotide sequence: TGTGCCAGCAGTTTCGGAAGCTCCGGGACAAGAAATGAAAAACTGTTTTTT.

This clone has at least ten counts. Here the CDR3 reads CASSQLQGRGTGELFF. The CDR3 nucleotides are TGTGCCAGCAGCCAGCTACAGGGGCGAGGCACCGGGGAGCTGTTTTTT. This rearrangement joins TRBV14 to TRBJ2-2; 7 positions match TRBD1. V shed 3 bases and J 4 bases; nucleotides not matched to a gene: 8. CDR1 is SGHDN, CDR2 FVKESK, per germline. This CDR3 has 16 amino acids.

At least ten counts were recorded for this clone. The chain has TRBV4-3 and TRBJ2-6; no firm D call. The CDR3 is made up of 17 amino acids. CDR1 is LGHNA and CDR2 is YSLEER in the germline V gene. V lost 0 bases to trimming and J lost 0 bases, with 9 bases between them. The CDR3 sequence is CASSQDLRSSGANVLTF. CDR3 bases: TGCGCCAGCAGCCAAGATCTCAGAAGCTCTGGGGCCAACGTCCTGACTTTC.

The CDR3 DNA is TGCGCCAGCAGCCTCCGCTCCGGGACTAGCGGGGTCCCAGATGAGCAGTTCTTC. It yields the protein CASSLRSGTSGVPDEQFF. The chain employs TRBV5-1 and TRBJ2-1; the match to TRBD2 covers 13 bases. The V segment lost 4 bases and the J segment 8 bases; nucleotides outside the gene matches: 15. Germline values: CDR1 SGHRS, CDR2 YFSETQ. The CDR3 has 18 amino acids.

This clone was detected only a few times. The chain is built from TRBV7-9 and TRBJ1-1, with D possibly matching TRBD1 (6 bases). Trimming cost V 11 bases and J 2 bases, with 18 bases left between them. The CDR3 extends over 14 amino acids. Germline V gene data show CDR1 as SEHNR and CDR2 as FQNEAQ (reference sequence). The CDR3 protein is CADQSRGANTEAFF. The CDR3 DNA is TGTGCCGATCAATCCAGGGGAGCCAACACTGAAGCTTTCTTT.

The chain has TRBV2 and TRBJ1-1; unclear D gene. Germline assignment: CDR1 SNHLY and CDR2 FYNNEI. Trimming stripped 6 bases from V and 1 base from J, with 6 bases between. The CDR3 runs 12 residues. CDR3 nucleotide sequence: TGTGCCAGCAGAGCAGGGAACACTGAAGCTTTCTTT. Translating gives CASRAGNTEAFF.

This clone was seen more than once but under ten times. This chain joins TRBV9 and TRBJ2-2, with a tentative D call TRBD2 (6 bases). Germline assignment: CDR1 SGDLS and CDR2 YYNGEE. The CDR3 has 15 residues. Trimming left V 4 bases short and J 4 bases short, with 14 bases between. This CDR3 is CASSLEGLFTGELFF. The CDR3 DNA is TGTGCCAGCAGCCTGGAGGGACTTTTCACCGGGGAGCTGTTTTTT.

The chain is built from TRBV9 and TRBJ2-5; TRBD2 agrees at 7 bases. The assigned J gene may be wrong: the sequence end matches TRBJ2-7 better. Germline loops: CDR1 SGDLS, CDR2 YYNGEE. The CDR3 covers 14 residues. DNA of the CDR3: TGTGCCAGCAGCCCCCGGGACTACACCTACGAGCAGTACTTC. Its protein product is CASSPRDYTYEQYF.

This clone was counted between two and nine times. The V gene is TRBV5-1, the J gene TRBJ1-4; 7 nucleotides line up with TRBD1. Per germline, CDR1 SGHRS and CDR2 YFSETQ. The CDR3 runs 13 residues. V was pared by 4 bases and J by 12 bases, with 9 bases of the junction left unmatched. CDR3 amino acids: CASSPGQDFELFF. CDR3 nucleotides: TGCGCCAGCAGCCCTGGACAGGATTTTGAACTGTTTTTT.